Shown below are 24 T cell receptor beta chains from a single sample sequenced in a study of technical replicates of blood from a handful of donors. Profiling relied on immunoSEQ multiplex PCR, and the TCRdb table lists in-frame clones only, not all of them. The sample lists 15,000 or so clones; about four fifths were seen once. The sequenced sample consisted of PBMCs. Receptors were obtained from a human donor in good health.

The V call is TRBV9, the J call TRBJ1-5, with 8 bases matching TRBD1. CDR3 length equals 14 residues. V was clipped by 3 bases and J by 11 bases; unmatched bases: 10. CDR1 and CDR2 from the germline V gene are SGDLS and YYNGEE. DNA of the CDR3: TGTGCCAGCAGCGCCTCGACAGGGGACGGGTCCCAGCATTTT. Its translation: CASSASTGDGSQHF.

The chain recombines TRBV18 with TRBJ1-3, with 8 bases fitting TRBD1. CDR1 KGHSH and CDR2 LQKENI come from the germline V gene. Losses at the gene ends were 4 bases for V and 8 bases for J; bases not matched to a gene: 10. This CDR3 spans 15 amino acids. The CDR3 sequence is CASSLGQGRLYTIYF. CDR3 nucleotide sequence: TGTGCCAGCTCACTCGGACAGGGAAGGCTCTACACCATATATTTT.

The chain carries TRBV9 and TRBJ1-1; 10 nucleotides match TRBD1. Germline V gene data show CDR1 as SGDLS and CDR2 as YYNGEE. Losses at the gene ends were 3 bases for V and 3 bases for J; bases not matched to a gene: 2. This CDR3 has 14 residues. The CDR3 region is CASSEGTGDTEAFF. The CDR3 DNA is TGTGCCAGCAGCGAGGGGACAGGGGACACTGAAGCTTTCTTT.

This clone was counted between two and nine times. The CDR3 coding sequence is TGTGCCAGTAGTATAGGAGGTCAGCCCCAGCATTTT. Amino acids: CASSIGGQPQHF. The V call is TRBV19, the J call TRBJ1-5; D is undetermined. The CDR3 runs 12 residues. The V end lost 1 base, the J end lost 6 bases, and 4 bases lay between the germline ends. CDR1 and CDR2 from the germline V gene are LNHDA and SQIVND (reference sequence).

The rearrangement joins TRBV18 to TRBJ1-3; 7 bases match TRBD1. This CDR3 region has 16 residues. Germline trimming cut 3 bases from V and 0 bases from J; bases unmatched to any gene: 5. CDR1 is KGHSH, CDR2 LQKENI, per germline. Here the CDR3 reads CASSPTGVDSGNTIYF. CDR3 in DNA: TGTGCCAGCTCACCCACAGGGGTGGACTCTGGAAACACCATATATTTT.

J is TRBJ1-2 and V is TRBV29-1, with D unresolved. V was clipped by 3 bases and J by 4 bases, with 15 bases between them. Germline CDR1 is SQVTM and CDR2 is ANQGSEA. The CDR3 is 14 amino acids. The CDR3 nucleotides are TGCAGCGTTGAGTTTCGGGGTTTACTCTATGGCTACACCTTC. It translates to CSVEFRGLLYGYTF.

The gene calls are TRBV30 and TRBJ1-5, with unresolved D. Trimming pared 2 bases from V and 2 bases from J, leaving 7 bases between. Germline-derived CDR1 and CDR2 are GTSNPN and SVGIG (reference sequence). The CDR3 contains 13 residues. The chain's CDR3 is CAWSREGNQPQHF. The CDR3 DNA is TGTGCCTGGAGTCGGGAGGGCAATCAGCCCCAGCATTTT.

The table lists this clone with a few counts. V usage is TRBV7-9 and J usage is TRBJ2-7, with 8 bases aligning to TRBD2. CDR3 length: 14 amino acids. Trimming at V came to 7 bases and at J to 6 bases, leaving 11 bases not matched to a gene. Germline-derived CDR1 and CDR2 are SEHNR and FQNEAQ (reference sequence). The CDR3 sequence: CASTPGGGSVEQYF. The CDR3 DNA reads as TGTGCCAGCACCCCGGGGGGGGGTAGCGTCGAGCAGTACTTC.

This chain joins TRBV4-1 and TRBJ2-7; 9 bases map to TRBD1. Germline-derived CDR1 and CDR2 are MGHRA and YSYEKL. CDR3 size: 15 residues. V gave up 2 bases and J gave up 4 bases; unmatched junction bases: 6. The CDR3 DNA reads TGCGCCAGCAGCCAAACGGGGACAGGGATTTACGAGCAGTACTTC. Protein: CASSQTGTGIYEQYF.

This chain uses TRBV6-1 with TRBJ2-3; no clear D. The CDR3 extends over 14 amino acids. V lost 1 base to trimming and J lost 0 bases, with 5 bases between them. CDR1 MNHNS and CDR2 SASEGT come from the germline V gene. CDR3: CASSEGPSTDTQYF. The DNA for the CDR3 is TGTGCCAGCAGTGAAGGGCCTAGCACAGATACGCAGTATTTT.

V gene TRBV5-1 combines with J gene TRBJ2-1; 8 nucleotides match TRBD2. After removal of 4 bases from V and 3 bases from J, the junction contained 3 bases not matched to a gene. The CDR3 covers 14 residues. Germline loops: CDR1 SGHRS, CDR2 YFSETQ. The CDR3 bases are TGCGCCAGCAGCCACACTAGCGGCTACAATGAGCAGTTCTTC. Translating it yields CASSHTSGYNEQFF.

V and J are TRBV27 and TRBJ1-2; D is undetermined. The V gene's germline CDR1 is MNHEY and CDR2 SMNVEV (reference sequence). The CDR3 runs 14 residues. Trimming shortened V by 3 bases and J by 8 bases, and 16 bases separated the two germline ends. CDR3 DNA sequence: TGTGCCAGCAGTTTCTCGTGGGAGCCCGGAGGCTACACCTTC. Amino acids: CASSFSWEPGGYTF.

J is TRBJ2-7 and V is TRBV5-1; 11 positions match TRBD2. J gave up 0 bases and V 7 bases, and 9 bases lay outside the gene matches. From germline, CDR1 is SGHRS and CDR2 YFSETQ. The CDR3 has 16 residues. The CDR3 nucleotides read TGCGCCAGCTCGCGGACCGGGACTAGCGGCTCCTACGAGCAGTACTTC. Translating it yields CASSRTGTSGSYEQYF.

V and J are TRBV7-7 and TRBJ2-1, with 12 bases aligning to TRBD2. The CDR3 consists of 15 residues. J lost 3 bases, V lost 5 bases, and 2 bases had no gene match. Germline lookup yields CDR1 SSHAT and CDR2 FNYEAQ (reference sequence). The CDR3 region has the DNA TGTGCCAGCAGCATGGGACTAGCGGGCTACAATGAGCAGTTCTTC. Translating it yields CASSMGLAGYNEQFF.

The J gene is TRBJ2-7, the V gene TRBV10-3, with D possibly TRBD2 on 5 matching bases. Germline V gene lookup returns CDR1 ENHRY and CDR2 SYGVKD. V lost 4 bases and J lost 7, with 14 bases in between. The CDR3 length is 13 residues. The CDR3, as DNA: TGTGCCATCAGTGGAACAGTACGAGGGGAGCAGTACTTC. It translates to CAISGTVRGEQYF.

This chain uses TRBV29-1 with TRBJ2-5; TRBD2 matches 13 bases. The CDR3 runs to 17 residues. Germline V gives CDR1 SQVTM, CDR2 ANQGSEA. The ends lost 0 bases at V and 1 base at J; junction bases unmatched: 5. The CDR3 spells CSVEDPLAGGSQETQYF. The CDR3 coding sequence is TGCAGCGTTGAAGATCCACTAGCGGGAGGGTCCCAAGAGACCCAGTACTTC.

The V gene is TRBV28, the J gene TRBJ2-7, with D possibly TRBD1 on 6 matching bases. The CDR3 runs 16 residues. Between the trimmed V and J ends, which lost 6 bases and 3 bases, there was a span of 21 bases. Germline V gene data show CDR1 as MDHEN and CDR2 as SYDVKM. CDR3 sequence (DNA): TGTGCCAGCAGCCGAACAGGGATAAGGGCCCGCTACGAGCAGTACTTC. Its protein is CASSRTGIRARYEQYF.

The CDR3 bases are TGTGCCAGCAGTTTATCGGACAAATCCTACGAGCAGTACTTC. As protein: CASSLSDKSYEQYF. This chain joins TRBV27 and TRBJ2-7; tentative D call: TRBD1 (5 bases). CDR3 length: 14 residues. Trimming shortened V by 0 bases and J by 1 base, and 7 bases separated the two germline ends. Germline CDR1 MNHEY, CDR2 SMNVEV (reference sequence).

The genes are TRBV2 and TRBJ2-7, with TRBD1 identical over 8 bases. Germline V gene data show CDR1 as SNHLY and CDR2 as FYNNEI. The CDR3 loop spans 14 amino acids. Germline trimming cut 5 bases from V and 0 bases from J; bases unmatched to any gene: 3. CDR3 DNA: TGTGCCAGCAGTTCGGACAGGGCCTCCTACGAGCAGTACTTC. It translates to CASSSDRASYEQYF.

Here the CDR3 DNA reads TGTGCCAGCAGTCTCGGACTAGCGGGAACCTACAATGAGCAGTTCTTC. Translating gives CASSLGLAGTYNEQFF. This chain uses TRBV5-6 with TRBJ2-1, with 12 bases that match TRBD2. Germline V gene sequence: CDR1 SGHDT, CDR2 YYEEEE. The length of the CDR3 is 16 residues. J was trimmed by 2 bases and V by 5 bases; bases with no gene match: 5.

The gene calls are TRBV6-5 and TRBJ1-1; TRBD1 agrees at 8 bases. V trimming: 0 bases; J trimming: 7 bases; junction bases outside the gene matches: 1. Germline loops: CDR1 MNHEY, CDR2 SVGAGI. The CDR3 sequence is 13 residues long. The CDR3 protein is CASSYSGQDEAFF. The DNA for the CDR3 is TGTGCCAGCAGTTACTCGGGACAGGATGAAGCTTTCTTT.

This clone was seen once. V usage is TRBV2 and J usage is TRBJ2-5; D perhaps matches TRBD2 (6 bases). The CDR3 extends over 14 amino acids. CDR1 and CDR2 (germline): SNHLY, FYNNEI. The V end lost 8 bases, the J end lost 4 bases, and 17 bases lay between the germline ends. CDR3: CASVGGGAGETQYF. CDR3 in DNA: TGTGCCAGCGTTGGGGGAGGCGCCGGAGAGACCCAGTACTTC.

V and J are TRBV27 and TRBJ2-7; D gene ambiguous. Germline CDR1 MNHEY, CDR2 SMNVEV (reference sequence). The CDR3 contains 16 residues. The V gene lost 0 bases and the J gene lost 4 bases, with 16 bases spanning the gap. The CDR3 reads CASSLSSPVIGYEQYF. CDR3 nucleotide sequence: TGTGCCAGCAGTTTATCATCCCCCGTTATCGGGTACGAGCAGTACTTC.

The CDR3 sequence: CAWSNPIAGPSYNEQFF. DNA of the CDR3: TGTGCCTGGAGCAACCCGATAGCGGGACCTTCCTACAATGAGCAGTTCTTC. The V and J genes are TRBV30 and TRBJ2-1, with 8 nucleotides matching TRBD2. Germline CDR1 and CDR2: GTSNPN and SVGIG (reference sequence). J gave up 1 base and V 3 bases, and 11 bases lay outside the gene matches. The CDR3 loop spans 17 amino acids.